This TCR beta chain derives from a study of shared clonotypes between healthy human individuals. Turning to the study itself: Each donor had three CD4 naive, three CD4 memory, two CD8 naive and one CD8 memory plate.

The data were produced by immunoSEQ multiplex PCR, yet TCRdb's version contains in-frame clones alone and is incomplete. Of 2 million to 2.5 million clones in the sample, roughly 93% are singletons; the top ten hold about 0.39%. The V gene's germline CDR1 is SGHRS and CDR2 YFSETQ. Trimming removed 0 bases from V and 4 bases from J; junction bases left unmatched: 7. This CDR3 has 17 amino acids. Investigators divided CD4+ cells into CD45RA+ naive and CD45RA-negative memory subsets. Material for sequencing was naive CD4+ T cells from PBMCs. Subset specified: CD45RA+ positively selected. The chain employs TRBV5-1 and TRBJ2-3; 11 nucleotides agree with TRBD2. The receptor's source is a man aged 18 to 30 in good health. Some clones in this sample may be carry-over from other donors' samples. CDR3 in amino acids: CASSLGLAGRFADTQYF. CDR3 coding DNA: TGCGCCAGCAGCTTGGGACTAGCGGGAAGGTTTGCAGATACGCAGTATTTT. The full variable domain, its missing parts supplied by reference TRBV5-1 and TRBJ2-3, is KAGVTQTPRYLIKTRGQQVTLSCSPISGHRSVSWYQQTPGQGLQFLFEYFSETQRNKGNFPGRFSGRQFSNSRSEMNVSTLELGDSALYLCASSLGLAGRFADTQYFGPGTRLTVL.